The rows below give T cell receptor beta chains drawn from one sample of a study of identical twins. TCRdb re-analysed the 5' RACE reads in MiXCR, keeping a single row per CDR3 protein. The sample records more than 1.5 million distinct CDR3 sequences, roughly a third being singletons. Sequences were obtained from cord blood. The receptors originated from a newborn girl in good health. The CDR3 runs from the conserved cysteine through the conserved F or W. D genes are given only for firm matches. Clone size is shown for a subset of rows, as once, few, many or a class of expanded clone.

CDR3 DNA: TGCGCCAGCAGCCAATTCGGGACTAGCGGGAACTACAATGAGCAGTACTTC
CDR3 protein: CASSQFGTSGNYNEQYF
D gene: TRBD2
V gene: TRBV4-1
J gene: TRBJ2-7
clone size: NA

CDR3 DNA: TGTGCCAGCAGTAAGGGTCAGGGGGCTTTCGAGCAGTACTTC
CDR3 protein: CASSKGQGAFEQYF
D gene: TRBD1
V gene: TRBV12-3/TRBV12-4
J gene: TRBJ2-7
clone size: many

CDR3 DNA: TGTGCCAGCAGTTTTGGGGCAGGTCGAAGCTATGGCTACACCTTC
CDR3 protein: CASSFGAGRSYGYTF
D gene: NA
V gene: TRBV28
J gene: TRBJ1-2
clone size: many

CDR3 DNA: TGCAGCGTCGGCCCGATAGGGACCACCTACGAGCAGTACTTC
CDR3 protein: CSVGPIGTTYEQYF
D gene: NA
V gene: TRBV29-1
J gene: TRBJ2-7
clone size: NA

CDR3 DNA: TGTGCCAGCAGCTTTACAGCATCCTACAATGAGCAGTTCTTC
CDR3 protein: CASSFTASYNEQFF
D gene: NA
V gene: TRBV25-1
J gene: TRBJ2-1
clone size: once

CDR3 DNA: TGTGCCAGCAGCTTAGACGGACGCAGCACAGATACGCAGTATTTT
CDR3 protein: CASSLDGRSTDTQYF
D gene: NA
V gene: TRBV7-2
J gene: TRBJ2-3
clone size: many

CDR3 DNA: TGCAGTGCTAGCTTTACTACGTACGACAATGAGCAGTTCTTC
CDR3 protein: CSASFTTYDNEQFF
D gene: NA
V gene: TRBV20-1
J gene: TRBJ2-1
clone size: few

CDR3 DNA: TGCAGTGCTAGACAGGGTCAGCCCCAGCATTTT
CDR3 protein: CSARQGQPQHF
D gene: NA
V gene: TRBV20-1
J gene: TRBJ1-5
clone size: many

CDR3 DNA: TGCGCCACCTATACTCCCGGGACTAGGCCCTACGAGCAGTACTTC
CDR3 protein: CATYTPGTRPYEQYF
D gene: TRBD2
V gene: TRBV5-1
J gene: TRBJ2-7
clone size: NA

CDR3 DNA: TGTGCCAGCGTGGGTCCGGGGGCCGGGGAGCTGTTTTTT
CDR3 protein: CASVGPGAGELFF
D gene: NA
V gene: TRBV12-3/TRBV12-4
J gene: TRBJ2-2
clone size: NA

CDR3 DNA: TGCGCCAGCAGCTTGGAAGGGGTAAGATCACCCCTCCACTTT
CDR3 protein: CASSLEGVRSPLHF
D gene: NA
V gene: TRBV5-1
J gene: TRBJ1-6
clone size: NA

CDR3 DNA: TGTGCCAGCAGTTTACTCCTAGCGGCCAAAAACATTCAGTACTTC
CDR3 protein: CASSLLLAAKNIQYF
D gene: NA
V gene: TRBV12-3/TRBV12-4
J gene: TRBJ2-4
clone size: few